The T cell receptor (beta chain) described here comes from a study of blood T cells in healthy people across ages. The study's findings and limits: Whereas aged donors had fewer naive CD4+ cells, long-lived donors had more of them and higher diversity.

Each donor was a healthy Caucasian individual from Russia, aged roughly 6 to 90. The CDR3 length is 17 residues. Trimming removed 3 bases at V and 3 bases at J, with 18 bases between. Per germline, CDR1 DFQATT and CDR2 SNEGSKA (reference sequence). Next came a second PCR, run for roughly 6 to 11 cycles, which used a sample-barcoded 5' primer along with a J-beta primer mix. Each single sample gave us at least 2.5 million CDR3-containing paired-end reads. TCRdb called the 5' RACE reads again in MiXCR, with one record for every CDR3 protein. The table shows approximately 1.5 million distinct CDR3 sequences, with under 55% occurring only once. As regards this clonotype: Its target is not known.

The origin of this receptor is a woman younger than 35 in good health. The sequencing sample was made of blood. The chain links TRBV20-1 to TRBJ1-6; D is uncertain. The CDR3 DNA is TGCAGTGCTAGCCCGCTGTCACCCTCATACTATAATTCACCCCTCCACTTT. This codes for CSASPLSPSYYNSPLHF.